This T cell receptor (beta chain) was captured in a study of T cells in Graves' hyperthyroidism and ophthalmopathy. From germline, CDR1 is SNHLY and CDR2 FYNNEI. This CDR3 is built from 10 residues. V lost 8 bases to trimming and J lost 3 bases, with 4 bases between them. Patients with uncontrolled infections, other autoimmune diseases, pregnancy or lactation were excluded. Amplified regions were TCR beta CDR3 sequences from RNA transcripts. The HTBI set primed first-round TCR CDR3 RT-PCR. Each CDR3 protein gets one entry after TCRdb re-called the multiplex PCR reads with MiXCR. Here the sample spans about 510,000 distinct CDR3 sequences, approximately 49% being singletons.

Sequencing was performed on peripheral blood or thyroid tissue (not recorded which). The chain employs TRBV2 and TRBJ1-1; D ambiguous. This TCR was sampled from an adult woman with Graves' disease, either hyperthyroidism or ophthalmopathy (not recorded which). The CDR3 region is CASVYTEAFF. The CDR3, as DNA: TGTGCCAGCGTGTACACTGAAGCTTTCTTT. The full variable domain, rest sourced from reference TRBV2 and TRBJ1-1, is EPEVTQTPSHQVTQMGQEVILRCVPISNHLYFYWYRQILGQKVEFLVSFYNNEISEKSEIFDDQFSVERPDGSNFTLKIRSTKLEDSAMYFCASVYTEAFFGQGTRLTVV.